The entry below gives a single T cell receptor (beta chain) sequence along with its context. What it recognizes is unknown. J was trimmed by 0 bases and V by 0 bases; bases with no gene match: 17. Germline CDR1 MNHNS, CDR2 SASEGT. The CDR3 sequence is 22 residues long. This entry comes from a study of OX40 agonist ivuxolimab in advanced cancers. General study findings and limits: Clonal expansion was seen in CD4+ and CD8+ blood T cells by week 6 at 0.1 to 3.0 mg/kg. In general, CD8+ T cells held more expanded clones than CD4+ did, on average.

Measured with immunoSEQ multiplex PCR; TCRdb has only the in-frame clones, and not every one. Of fewer than 13,000 clones listed, 60% to 85% were seen once; the top ten hold 21%. The specimen was CD4+ or CD8+ T cells sorted from blood, collected in a trial of the OX40 agonist ivuxolimab. This chain uses TRBV6-1 with TRBJ1-5; 10 bases are shared with TRBD1. This clonotype originated in an adult with an advanced solid tumor such as melanoma, head and neck, liver or kidney cancer. CDR3 region: CASSEASDRGFGYADSNQPQHF. Written as DNA, the CDR3 is TGTGCCAGCAGTGAAGCCTCGGACAGGGGGTTTGGATACGCCGATAGCAATCAGCCCCAGCATTTT.